This TCR beta chain stems from a study of regulatory T cells in long-lasting Graves disease. The overall study: The study counted Graves' disease as persistent given over 5 years of antithyroid drugs and positive TSH receptor antibodies.

This clonotype was counted between two and nine times. Its antigen is unknown. Arm-PCR of CDR3 regions and iRepertoire HTBI primers were used to build TCR beta libraries. TCRdb reanalysed the multiplex PCR reads using MiXCR and keeps one entry per CDR3 protein. The sample shows 700,000 or so distinct CDR3 sequences, approximately 29% of them seen only once. Time point specified: persistent/refractory GD, antithyroid drugs over 5 years with positive TRAb. RNA extracted from PBMCs served as the sequencing template. Patients hailed from an endocrinology department in Xi'an, China. Study observations and caveats: Repertoires from persistent disease leaned toward TRBV28, TRBJ1-2 and TRBJ2-5.

The CDR3 contains 16 residues. Germline CDR1 reads SGHAT; CDR2 reads FQNNGV. V was shortened by 0 bases and J by 1 base, with 12 bases between the two germline ends. The sequence derives from a female donor with Graves disease. The chain recombines TRBV11-2 with TRBJ1-1; a possible D gene is TRBD1 (5 bases). The input for sequencing was peripheral blood mononuclear cells (PBMCs), taken when the disease was refractory, from a patient treated with antithyroid drugs. The CDR3 region is CASSLDWGRTNTEAFF. The DNA for the CDR3 is TGTGCCAGCAGCTTAGATTGGGGCCGTACGAACACTGAAGCTTTCTTT.